This T cell receptor beta chain was observed in a study of blood T cell repertoires in COVID-19. Study-wide background: The origin of the acute and convalescent COVID-19 samples was the United States, Italy and Spain. PBMCs, B-cell-depleted T cells, or T cells provided the cDNA or gDNA that made up the material.

TCRdb's copy holds only in-frame clones and misses some; the assay was immunoSEQ multiplex PCR. The table records over 200,000 clones, 81% of them present only once. The CDR3 runs to 16 residues. Deletions cut 4 bases from V and 2 bases from J, with 18 bases between. CDR1 and CDR2 (germline): MDHEN, SYDVKM. All enrollees were roughly 18 to 100 years old and from about two dozen US areas. The sequencing sample was made of PBMCs or T cells enriched from blood (not recorded which). The gene calls are TRBV28 and TRBJ2-7, with D possibly TRBD1 on 8 matching bases. The TCR sequence derives from a woman between 45 and 60 years old with acute COVID-19. The CDR3 protein is CASSSSYRGGAYEQYF. The CDR3 DNA sequence: TGTGCCAGCAGTTCCTCCTACAGGGGGGGTGCCTACGAGCAGTACTTC. Drawing the rest from reference TRBV28 and TRBJ2-7, the complete variable domain is DVKVTQSSRYLVKRTGEKVFLECVQDMDHENMFWYRQDPGLGLRLIYFSYDVKMKEKGDIPEGYSVSREKKERFSLILESASTNQTSMYLCASSSSYRGGAYEQYFGPGTRLTVT.